The rows below give T cell receptor beta chains drawn from one sample of a study of blood T cells in healthy people across ages. TCRdb recomputed calls from the 5' RACE reads with MiXCR, one row per CDR3 protein. The sample records roughly 800,000 distinct CDR3 sequences, about 62% being singletons. Sample: blood. The receptors derive from a man younger than 45 in good health. Both conserved end residues are trimmed from each CDR3.

v_call cdr3_aa
TRBV7-9 ASSLGTAGAQETQY
TRBV11-2 ASSPATSGQETQY
TRBV30 AWKGAQETQY
TRBV7-9 ASSLARGGYVHEQF
TRBV12-3/TRBV12-4 ASRGTGGDYGYT
TRBV20-1 SAPDLAGAYEQY
TRBV12-3/TRBV12-4 ASSGRTERADVQY
TRBV6-6 ASRGVMNTEAF
TRBV20-1 SARDRIGTGNTEAF
TRBV7-9 ASSFGLGGHQPQH
TRBV10-3 AIRGDGEMGETQY
TRBV6-6 ASSYLLAPPEQF
TRBV7-9 ASSFTGAYGYT
TRBV4-1 ASSLGEISNQPQH
TRBV5-6 ASSFGQAGEQY
TRBV12-3/TRBV12-4 ASSFLPDRPYEQY
TRBV5-1 ASSLAGAYGEQY
TRBV12-3/TRBV12-4 ASRTGTGKETQY
TRBV20-1 STGPLSQETQY
TRBV7-6 ASSPKHGGGSGANVLT
TRBV7-2 ASRRTSGTAEYRNEQY
TRBV7-2 ASSLSGVYEQY
TRBV4-2 ASSQDGRDTEAF
TRBV2 ASSEARGLGGYT
TRBV20-1 SAPHGSLYNEQF
TRBV12-3/TRBV12-4 ASSPAGGGTEAF
TRBV7-9 ASSLTSGVTDTQY
TRBV6-5 ASSSSILRLAGGKF
TRBV12-3/TRBV12-4 ANRKLAGGQGEQF
TRBV5-1 ASSNRLAAYSYNEQF
TRBV20-1 SATQAGGGQETQY
TRBV29-1 SVVKQPNEQY
TRBV25-1 ASSDPGGGGYGYT
TRBV10-3 AISDGTGGTDTQY
TRBV7-2 ASSLGTTGTQAF
TRBV3-1 ASSQPTGGYT
TRBV6-6 ASSYEGSPEAF
TRBV20-1 SATGGDRVLVTYEQY
TRBV2 ASRNRQAGEAF
TRBV7-2 AGSLEFSGGYNEQY
TRBV5-6 ASRREEREGSNEQF
TRBV5-1 ASSPSTQMDGYT
TRBV7-3 ASSPRLAGAGELF
TRBV28 ASRGVGPSVTQY
TRBV7-2 ASTFQRNTEAF
TRBV29-1 SVEDHWGLYGYT
TRBV10-3 AISDYSGGSEAF
TRBV7-9 ASSLRQGRGYGYT
TRBV20-1 SASWAGVADTQY
TRBV5-1 ASSQLGAGRGPGNTIY
TRBV20-1 SAPHPFTTDTQY
TRBV24-1 ATSVVRANTDTQY
TRBV6-5 ASSYSFGGGRETQY
TRBV2 ASSEAEGTVKQF
TRBV7-2 ASSPPGGVDQPQH
TRBV4-3 ASSQGGIQGYNEQF
TRBV6-4 ARGPRVPYEQY
TRBV21-1 ASSKWGHSRGYNEQF
TRBV7-2 ASSWTSGNSYEQY